Detailed here is one T cell receptor (beta chain). Its antigen remains unidentified. Repertoires were generated with immunoSEQ multiplex PCR, while TCRdb's copy carries only in-frame clones and drops some. The profile shows over 40,000 clones, 75% to 90% of them singletons. This entry comes from a study of CD4 T cells in relation to SARS-CoV-2 and coronaviruses. Findings and limits, study-wide: Monoreactive clones expanded significantly more to SARS-CoV-2 than crossreactive clones did.

Specimen: naive CD4+ T cells from PBMCs, cultured in vitro. Sample subset: naive CD4+ T cells isolated by negative enrichment. The origin of this receptor is an adult with COVID-19.

The CDR3 reads CASSAQGVGEQFF. CDR3 in DNA: TGTGCCAGCAGTGCCCAGGGGGTCGGTGAGCAGTTCTTC. The V gene is TRBV6-4, the J gene TRBJ2-1, with 7 bases matching TRBD1. CDR1 is MRHNA and CDR2 is SNTAGT in the germline V gene. V was clipped by 4 bases and J by 9 bases; unmatched bases: 6. The CDR3 runs to 13 residues.